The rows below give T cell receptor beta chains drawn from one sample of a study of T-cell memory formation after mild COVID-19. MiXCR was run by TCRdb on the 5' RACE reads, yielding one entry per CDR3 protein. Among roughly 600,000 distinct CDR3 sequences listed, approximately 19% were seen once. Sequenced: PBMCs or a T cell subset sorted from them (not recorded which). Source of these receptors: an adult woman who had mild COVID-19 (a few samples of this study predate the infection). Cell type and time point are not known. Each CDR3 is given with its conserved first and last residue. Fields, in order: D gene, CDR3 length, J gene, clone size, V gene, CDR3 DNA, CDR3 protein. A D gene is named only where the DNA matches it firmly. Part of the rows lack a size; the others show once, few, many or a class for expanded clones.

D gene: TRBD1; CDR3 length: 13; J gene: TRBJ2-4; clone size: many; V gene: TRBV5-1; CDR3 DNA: TGCGCCAGCAGGACAGACAGGGCAGGCATTCAGTACTTC; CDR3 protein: CASRTDRAGIQYF
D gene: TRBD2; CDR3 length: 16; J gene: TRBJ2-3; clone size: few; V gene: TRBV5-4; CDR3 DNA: TGTGCCAGCAGCTTTATCGGGGGGGTAAGCACAGATACGCAGTATTTT; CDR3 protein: CASSFIGGVSTDTQYF
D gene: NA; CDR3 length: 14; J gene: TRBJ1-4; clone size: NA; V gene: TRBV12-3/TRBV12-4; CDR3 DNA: TGTGCCAGCAGGCTTAGGGGAGTAGGCGAAAAACTGTTTTTT; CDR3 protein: CASRLRGVGEKLFF
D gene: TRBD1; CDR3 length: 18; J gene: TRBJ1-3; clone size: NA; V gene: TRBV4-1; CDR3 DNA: TGCGCCAGCAGCCTCACCGGAGGACAGGCGAGCTCTGGAAACACCATATATTTT; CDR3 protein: CASSLTGGQASSGNTIYF
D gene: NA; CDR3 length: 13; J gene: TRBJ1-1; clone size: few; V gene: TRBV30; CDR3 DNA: TGTGCCTGGAGGGTAGCCATGAACACTGAAGCTTTCTTT; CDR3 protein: CAWRVAMNTEAFF
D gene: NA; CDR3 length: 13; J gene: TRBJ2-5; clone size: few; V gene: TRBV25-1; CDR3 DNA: TGTGCCAGCAGTGAAGGGGCGGGAGAGACCCAGTACTTC; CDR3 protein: CASSEGAGETQYF
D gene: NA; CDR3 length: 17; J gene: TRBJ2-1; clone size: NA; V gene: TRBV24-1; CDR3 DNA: TGTGCCACCAGTGACTCCGGGACCACCCGCGTCTACAATGAGCAGTTCTTC; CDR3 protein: CATSDSGTTRVYNEQFF
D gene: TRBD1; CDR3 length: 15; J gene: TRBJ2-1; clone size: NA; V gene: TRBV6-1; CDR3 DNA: TGTGCCGCCTCCTCCGGGACAGGGGGCCGCAATGAGCAGTTCTTC; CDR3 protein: CAASSGTGGRNEQFF
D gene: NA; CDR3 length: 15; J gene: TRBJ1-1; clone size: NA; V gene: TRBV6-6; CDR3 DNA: TGTGCCAGCAGTTACTCAGGCCGAACCGGGGCTGAAGCTTTCTTT; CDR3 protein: CASSYSGRTGAEAFF
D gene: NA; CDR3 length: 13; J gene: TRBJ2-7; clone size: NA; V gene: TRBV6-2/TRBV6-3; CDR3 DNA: TGTGCCAGCAGAGGGTCGGGAACCTACGAGCAGTACTTC; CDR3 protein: CASRGSGTYEQYF
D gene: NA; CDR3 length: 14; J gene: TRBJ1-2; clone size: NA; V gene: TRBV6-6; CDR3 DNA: TGTGCCAGCAGTTATTCGGCCCAGACCGAGGGCTACACCTTC; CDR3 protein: CASSYSAQTEGYTF
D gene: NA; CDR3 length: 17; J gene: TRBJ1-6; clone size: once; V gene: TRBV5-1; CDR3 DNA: TGCGCCAGCACCGTGGGGCCCGAGGGCTTGGGCGATTCACCCCTCCACTTT; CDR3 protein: CASTVGPEGLGDSPLHF
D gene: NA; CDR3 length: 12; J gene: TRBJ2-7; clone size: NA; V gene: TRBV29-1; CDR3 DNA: TGCAGCGGAGGACAGAACTCCTACGAGCAGTACTTC; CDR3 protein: CSGGQNSYEQYF
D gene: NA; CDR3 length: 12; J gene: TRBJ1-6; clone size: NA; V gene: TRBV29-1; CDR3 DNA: TGCAGCGTTGGGGAAACGGGTTCACCCCTCCACTTT; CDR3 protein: CSVGETGSPLHF
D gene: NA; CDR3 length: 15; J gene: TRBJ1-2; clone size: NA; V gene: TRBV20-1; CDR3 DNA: TGCAGTGCTTCGGACTCTACCTCGGATAACTATGGCTACACCTTC; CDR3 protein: CSASDSTSDNYGYTF
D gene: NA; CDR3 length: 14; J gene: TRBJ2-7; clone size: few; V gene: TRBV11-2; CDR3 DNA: TGTGCCAGCACGACCTTGTCAAGCATCAACGAGCAGTACTTC; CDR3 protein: CASTTLSSINEQYF
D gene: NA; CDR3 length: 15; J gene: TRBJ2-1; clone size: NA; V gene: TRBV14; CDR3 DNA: TGTGCCAGCAGGTCCTCCCGGGTCCCCTACAATGAGCAGTTCTTC; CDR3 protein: CASRSSRVPYNEQFF
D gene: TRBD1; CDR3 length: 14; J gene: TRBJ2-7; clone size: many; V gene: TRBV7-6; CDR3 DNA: TGTGCCAGCAGCTCCCGGGACAGTGTCTACGAGCAGTACTTC; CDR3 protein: CASSSRDSVYEQYF
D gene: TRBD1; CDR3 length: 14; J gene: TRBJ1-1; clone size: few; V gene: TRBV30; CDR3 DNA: TGTGCCTGGAGGACAGGGGGCTGGAGCACTGAAGCTTTCTTT; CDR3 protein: CAWRTGGWSTEAFF
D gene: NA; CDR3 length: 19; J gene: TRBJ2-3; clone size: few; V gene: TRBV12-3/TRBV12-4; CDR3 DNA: TGTGCCAGCAGCCTTGGACACACACGGCCCATCTTACATACAGATACGCAGTATTTT; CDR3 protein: CASSLGHTRPILHTDTQYF
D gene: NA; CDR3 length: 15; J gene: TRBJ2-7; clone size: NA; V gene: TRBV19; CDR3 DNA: TGTGCCAGTAGTATGATGGCGGCGACTACCTACGAGCAGTACTTC; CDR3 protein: CASSMMAATTYEQYF
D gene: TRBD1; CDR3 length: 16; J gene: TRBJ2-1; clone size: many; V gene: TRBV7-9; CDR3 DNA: TGTGCCAGCAGCTCGGGAACAGGGGGCTCCTACAATGAGCAGTTCTTC; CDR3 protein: CASSSGTGGSYNEQFF
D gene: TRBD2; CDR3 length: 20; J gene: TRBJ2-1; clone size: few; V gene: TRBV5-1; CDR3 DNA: TGCGCCAGCAGTCCCAGTTGGGGACTAGCGGGGGGATCGACCTACAATGAGCAGTTCTTC; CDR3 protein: CASSPSWGLAGGSTYNEQFF
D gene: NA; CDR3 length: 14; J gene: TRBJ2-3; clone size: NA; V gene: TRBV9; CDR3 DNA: TGTGCCAGCAGTGTAGCGGAGGACACAGATACGCAGTATTTT; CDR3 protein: CASSVAEDTDTQYF
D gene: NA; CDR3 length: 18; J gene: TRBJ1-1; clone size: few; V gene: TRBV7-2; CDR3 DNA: TGTGCCAGCAGCTTAAAACTTAAGACTCAGTTGGGGAACACTGAAGCTTTCTTT; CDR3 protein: CASSLKLKTQLGNTEAFF
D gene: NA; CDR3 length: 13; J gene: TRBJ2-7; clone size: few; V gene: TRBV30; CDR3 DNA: TGTGCCTGGAGTCAGGGAATTTCCTACGAGCAGTACTTC; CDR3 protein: CAWSQGISYEQYF
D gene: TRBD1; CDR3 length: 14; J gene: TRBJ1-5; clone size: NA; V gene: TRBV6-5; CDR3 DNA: TGTGCCAGCAGCCGGGACAGGCTGAATCAGCCCCAGCATTTT; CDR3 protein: CASSRDRLNQPQHF
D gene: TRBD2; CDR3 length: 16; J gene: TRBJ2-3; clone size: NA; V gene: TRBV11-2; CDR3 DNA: TGTGCCAGCAGCGACTGGACTAGCGGGGGGGCTGGGACGCAGTATTTT; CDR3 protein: CASSDWTSGGAGTQYF
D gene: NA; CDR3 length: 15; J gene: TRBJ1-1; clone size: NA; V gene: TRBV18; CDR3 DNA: TGTGCCAGCTCACCTAACTCCGTCTCGGGCACTGAAGCTTTCTTT; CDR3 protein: CASSPNSVSGTEAFF
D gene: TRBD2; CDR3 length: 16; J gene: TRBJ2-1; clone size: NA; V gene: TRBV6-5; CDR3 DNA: TGTGCCAGCACCAATAGGGCTAGCGGGTCTATTATCGTGCAGTTCTTC; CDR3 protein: CASTNRASGSIIVQFF
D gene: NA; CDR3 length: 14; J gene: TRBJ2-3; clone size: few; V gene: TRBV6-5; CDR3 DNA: TGTGCCAGCAGTGGCAGGGGCCCAGCAGATACGCAGTATTTT; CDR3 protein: CASSGRGPADTQYF
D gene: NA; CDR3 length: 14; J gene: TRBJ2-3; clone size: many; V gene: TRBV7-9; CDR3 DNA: TGTGCCAGCAGTATCGGGGCGCGCGAAGATACGCAGTATTTT; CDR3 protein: CASSIGAREDTQYF
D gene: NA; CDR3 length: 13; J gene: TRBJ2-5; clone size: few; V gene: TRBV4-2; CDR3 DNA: TGTGCCAGCAGCGCGGGTAACCAAGAGACCCAGTACTTC; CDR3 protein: CASSAGNQETQYF
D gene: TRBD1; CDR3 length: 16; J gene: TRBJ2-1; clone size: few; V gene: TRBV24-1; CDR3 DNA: TGTGCCACCAGTGTCACGGGGACAGGGGGCTACAATGAGCAGTTCTTC; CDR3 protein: CATSVTGTGGYNEQFF
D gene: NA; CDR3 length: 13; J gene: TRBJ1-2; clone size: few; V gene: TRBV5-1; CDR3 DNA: TGCGCCAGCAGCTTGGCCGCTTCCTATGGCTACACCTTC; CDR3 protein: CASSLAASYGYTF
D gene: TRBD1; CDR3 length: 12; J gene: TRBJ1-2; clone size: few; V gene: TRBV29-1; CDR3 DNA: TGCAGCGTTCATCCCGGACAGGGTGGCTACACCTTC; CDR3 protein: CSVHPGQGGYTF
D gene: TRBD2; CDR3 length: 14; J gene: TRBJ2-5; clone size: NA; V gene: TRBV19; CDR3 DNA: TGTGCCACCCAGCTAGCGGGAGTAGGAGAGACCCAGTACTTC; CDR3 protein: CATQLAGVGETQYF
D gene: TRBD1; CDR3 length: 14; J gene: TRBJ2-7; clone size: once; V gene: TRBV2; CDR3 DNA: TGTGCCAGCTTGGGGACAGGGGAGGGGTACGAGCAGTACTTC; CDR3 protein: CASLGTGEGYEQYF
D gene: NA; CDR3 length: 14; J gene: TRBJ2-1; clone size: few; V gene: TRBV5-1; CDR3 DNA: TGCGCCAGCAGCTTGGTAGCTTCCCCCAATGAGCAGTTCTTC; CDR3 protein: CASSLVASPNEQFF
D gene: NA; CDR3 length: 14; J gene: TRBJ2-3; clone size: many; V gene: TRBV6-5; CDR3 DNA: TGTGCCAGCAGTTATAGCGGAAGGCGGGATACGCAGTATTTT; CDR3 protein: CASSYSGRRDTQYF
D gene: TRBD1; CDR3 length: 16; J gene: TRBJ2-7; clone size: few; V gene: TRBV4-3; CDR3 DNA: TGCGCCAGCAGCCAACTGGACAGGGGGCGAACCTACGAGCAGTACTTC; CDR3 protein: CASSQLDRGRTYEQYF
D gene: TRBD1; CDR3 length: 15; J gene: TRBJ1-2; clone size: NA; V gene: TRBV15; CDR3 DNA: TGTGCCACCAGCGAGGAGGGACAGATCTCCTATGGCTACACCTTC; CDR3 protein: CATSEEGQISYGYTF
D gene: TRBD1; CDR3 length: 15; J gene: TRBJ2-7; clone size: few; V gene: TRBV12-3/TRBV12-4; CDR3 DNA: TGTGCCAGCAGCTCGATGGACAGGGTCTTCTACGAGCAGTACTTC; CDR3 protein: CASSSMDRVFYEQYF